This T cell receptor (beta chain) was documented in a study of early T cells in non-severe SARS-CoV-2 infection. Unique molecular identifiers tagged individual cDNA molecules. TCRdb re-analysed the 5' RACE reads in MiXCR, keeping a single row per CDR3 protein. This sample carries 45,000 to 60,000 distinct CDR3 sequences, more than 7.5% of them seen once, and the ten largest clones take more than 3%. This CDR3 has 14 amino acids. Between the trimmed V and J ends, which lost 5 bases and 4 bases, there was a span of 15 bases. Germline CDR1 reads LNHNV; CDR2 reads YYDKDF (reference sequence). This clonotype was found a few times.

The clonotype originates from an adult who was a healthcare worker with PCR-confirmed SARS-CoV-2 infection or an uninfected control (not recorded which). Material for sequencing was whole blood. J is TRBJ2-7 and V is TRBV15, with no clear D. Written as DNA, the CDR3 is TGTGCCACCAGCGACGGCAGCAATAGGTACGAGCAGTACTTC. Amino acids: CATSDGSNRYEQYF.